The 12 T cell receptor beta chains listed next were all sequenced from one sample in a study of naive and memory T cell subsets (dated 2017 in TCRdb). The library was produced with UMI-ligation and nested PCR. TCRdb records Illumina MiSeq as the sequencer. To cover both TRBC1 and TRBC2, the beta constant-region primer consisted of an equimolar mix of two oligonucleotides. The public sequencing data were trimmed at Q25 with fastp and processed into clonotypes with MiXCR by TCRdb, which kept only in-frame beta chains. Duplicate CDR3 protein sequences are folded into a single record with the most common DNA and genes. For this sample there are under 40,000 distinct CDR3 sequences; about an eighth appear just once. Under 25% of the sample comes from the top ten. The sequenced sample was effector memory CD4+ T cells from blood. Sample cell subset or site, as interpreted from the label and publication: effector memory, CD45RA- CD27-. These receptors came from a human donor in good health.

The chain carries TRBV5-4 and TRBJ2-5; 11 bases line up with TRBD2. The V gene's germline CDR1 is SGHNT and CDR2 YYREEE (reference sequence). V shed 0 bases and J 2 bases; nucleotides not matched to a gene: 9. The CDR3 length is 18 residues. The CDR3 coding sequence is TGTGCCAGCAGCTTGGGACGTAGCGGGAGGGGATCACAAGAGACCCAGTACTTC. This gives the protein CASSLGRSGRGSQETQYF.

This clonotype was counted a few times. The rearrangement links TRBV20-1 to TRBJ1-6; a weak D match, TRBD1 (5 bases). Germline V gene sequence: CDR1 DFQATT, CDR2 SNEGSKA (reference sequence). The CDR3 runs to 17 residues. The germline V and J ends were trimmed by 0 bases and 7 bases, with 19 bases remaining between them. CDR3: CSARDRRQGSVNSPLHF. The CDR3 DNA sequence: TGCAGTGCTAGAGACCGAAGGCAGGGCAGTGTAAATTCACCCCTCCACTTT.

This clonotype was picked up many times. V is TRBV7-9 and J is TRBJ1-5; D not resolved. This CDR3 has 14 amino acids. In germline, CDR1 is SEHNR, CDR2 FQNEAQ (reference sequence). The ends were cut back, 4 bases at V and 2 bases at J, with 9 bases in the middle. The CDR3 DNA reads TGTGCCAGCAGCTCCTTTAAGGGCAATCAGCCCCAGCATTTT. It encodes CASSSFKGNQPQHF. The full variable domain, rest sourced from reference TRBV7-9 and TRBJ1-5, is DTGVSQNPRHKITKRGQNVTFRCDPISEHNRLYWYRQTLGQGPEFLTYFQNEAQLEKSRLLSDRFSAERPKGSFSTLEIQRTEQGDSAMYLCASSSFKGNQPQHFGDGTRLSIL.

The chain uses TRBV7-2 and TRBJ2-1; no reliable D call. V dropped 1 base and J dropped 6 bases, with 13 bases sitting between them. The CDR3 loop spans 15 amino acids. Germline V gene sequence: CDR1 SGHTA, CDR2 FQGNSA. The CDR3 spells CASSLGLLWGNEQFF. In DNA form, the CDR3 reads TGTGCCAGCAGCTTAGGGCTCCTATGGGGCAATGAGCAGTTCTTC.

This clonotype was seen only a few times. The V gene is TRBV10-3, the J gene TRBJ2-7; the D call may be TRBD1 or TRBD2 (6 bases each). V dropped 2 bases and J dropped 1 base, with 12 bases sitting between them. CDR1 is ENHRY and CDR2 is SYGVKD in the germline V gene. This CDR3 region has 15 residues. The CDR3 nucleotides are TGTGCCATCAGTGAGCCGGGGGCCGTTTCCTACGAGCAGTACTTC. Amino acids: CAISEPGAVSYEQYF.

The chain is built from TRBV18 and TRBJ1-5, with a tentative D call TRBD1 (6 bases). The germline CDR1 and CDR2 sequences are KGHSH and LQKENI. The CDR3 totals 16 residues. The germline V and J ends were trimmed by 1 base and 7 bases, with 17 bases remaining between them. As DNA, the CDR3 is TGTGCCAGCTCACCACGCCCCGGGGGCGCGAGGCAGCCCCAGCATTTT. As protein: CASSPRPGGARQPQHF. Variable domain in full (rest from reference TRBV18 and TRBJ1-5): NAGVMQNPRHLVRRRGQEARLRCSPMKGHSHVYWYRQLPEEGLKFMVYLQKENIIDESGMPKERFSAEFPKEGPSILRIQQVVRGDSAAYFCASSPRPGGARQPQHFGDGTRLSIL.

The rearrangement joins TRBV30 to TRBJ1-3, with D tentatively TRBD1 (6 bases). In germline, CDR1 is GTSNPN, CDR2 SVGIG (reference sequence). V was trimmed by 1 base and J by 8 bases, leaving 9 bases between them. The CDR3 spans 12 residues. CDR3 coding DNA: TGTGCCTGGAGTGGGACAGCAGACACCATATATTTT. This codes for CAWSGTADTIYF.

This clonotype was counted a few times. Here the CDR3 reads CASSGSRSGEQYF. The CDR3 DNA sequence: TGTGCCAGCAGTGGTAGCCGGTCGGGAGAGCAGTACTTC. The chain links TRBV27 to TRBJ2-7, with D perhaps matching TRBD2 (5 bases). The length of the CDR3 is 13 residues. V was trimmed by 5 bases and J by 7 bases, leaving 15 bases between them. The V gene's germline CDR1 is MNHEY and CDR2 SMNVEV (reference sequence).

V gene TRBV28 combines with J gene TRBJ1-6; maybe TRBD1 (5 bases). The germline CDR1 and CDR2 sequences are MDHEN and SYDVKM. The CDR3 sequence is 15 residues long. V was cut by 3 bases and J by 4 bases, with 10 bases left in between. The CDR3 region is CASSFSGRYNSPLHF. The DNA of the CDR3 is TGTGCCAGCAGTTTTTCGGGACGATATAATTCACCCCTCCACTTT.

This chain joins TRBV4-1 and TRBJ2-4, with 11 bases fitting TRBD1. The CDR3 loop spans 22 amino acids. Germline V gene data show CDR1 as MGHRA and CDR2 as YSYEKL. Germline trimming cut 2 bases from V and 0 bases from J; bases unmatched to any gene: 18. In DNA, the CDR3 is TGCGCCAGCAGCCAACCCCCTTTGTGGACAGGGGGCGGAGGCGTAGCCAAAAACATTCAGTACTTC. As protein: CASSQPPLWTGGGGVAKNIQYF.

This clonotype was counted ten times or more. This rearrangement joins TRBV7-2 to TRBJ2-4; the D gene is possibly TRBD2 (5 bases). This CDR3 spans 16 amino acids. CDR1 is SGHTA, CDR2 FQGNSA, per germline. Trimming took off 1 base at V and 1 base at J, with 11 bases between the two ends. The CDR3 is CASSLGGSLAKNIQYF. The CDR3 DNA reads TGTGCCAGCAGCTTAGGTGGGAGTTTGGCCAAAAACATTCAGTACTTC.

This clonotype was found a few times. The chain employs TRBV12-3 or TRBV12-4 and TRBJ2-6; D is ambiguous. V lost 5 bases to trimming and J lost 2 bases, with 7 bases between them. The CDR3 loop spans 14 amino acids. The CDR3 sequence: CASSLNAGANVLTF. The CDR3 DNA reads as TGTGCCAGCAGTCTGAACGCTGGGGCCAACGTCCTGACTTTC.